These T cell receptor beta chains were read from a single sample in a study of blood T cell repertoires in COVID-19. Sequencing was performed with immunoSEQ multiplex PCR; in TCRdb, only in-frame clones are kept and a portion is missing. The data hold roughly 250,000 clones, with approximately 90% observed a single time. Sequenced: peripheral blood. All receptors come from a man aged 25-45 years with acute or convalescent COVID-19. The CDR3 runs from the conserved cysteine through the conserved F or W. The D gene is left open where the match is weak. Size values are once, few and many counts, or a class for expanded clones, and some rows have none.

length: 15; size: once; V: TRBV28; J: TRBJ1-3; D: -; CDR3: CASSRVRGIANTIYF; DNA: TGTGCCAGCAGTCGGGTCAGGGGAATTGCTAACACCATATATTTT
length: 12; size: -; V: TRBV6-6; J: TRBJ2-7; D: -; CDR3: CASRVGSNEQYF; DNA: TGTGCCAGCAGGGTGGGTAGCAACGAGCAGTACTTC
length: 15; size: -; V: TRBV18; J: TRBJ2-7; D: TRBD1; CDR3: CASSPGTGGTYEQYF; DNA: TGTGCCAGCTCACCAGGGACAGGGGGGACCTACGAGCAGTACTTC
length: 18; size: -; V: TRBV9; J: TRBJ1-5; D: -; CDR3: CASSHSKKENTGSQPQHF; DNA: TGTGCCAGCAGCCACTCAAAAAAAGAAAATACAGGGAGCCAGCCCCAGCATTTT
length: 13; size: -; V: TRBV6-6; J: TRBJ1-2; D: -; CDR3: CASRQSTNYGYTF; DNA: TGTGCCAGCCGACAGTCCACGAACTATGGCTACACCTTC
length: 14; size: -; V: TRBV10-2; J: TRBJ1-5; D: -; CDR3: CASSALDSNQPQHF; DNA: TGCGCCAGCAGTGCCTTAGATAGCAATCAGCCCCAGCATTTT
length: 14; size: -; V: TRBV9; J: TRBJ2-7; D: TRBD2; CDR3: CASSPSGESYEQYF; DNA: TGTGCCAGCAGCCCTAGCGGTGAGTCCTACGAGCAGTACTTC
length: 14; size: -; V: TRBV7-8; J: TRBJ1-4; D: -; CDR3: CASSWRVTNEKLFF; DNA: TGTGCCAGCAGCTGGAGGGTAACTAATGAAAAACTGTTTTTT
length: 16; size: -; V: TRBV11-2; J: TRBJ2-7; D: -; CDR3: CASNTLGEGVAYEQYF; DNA: TGTGCCAGCAACACCCTTGGGGAGGGGGTGGCCTACGAGCAGTACTTC
length: 13; size: -; V: TRBV2; J: TRBJ2-1; D: -; CDR3: CASGGSWADEQFF; DNA: TGTGCCAGCGGGGGGAGCTGGGCCGATGAGCAGTTCTTC
length: 15; size: -; V: TRBV6-1; J: TRBJ2-7; D: TRBD2; CDR3: CASSEDSGGTYEQYF; DNA: TGTGCCAGCAGTGAGGATAGCGGGGGTACCTACGAGCAGTACTTC
length: 11; size: -; V: TRBV12-3/TRBV12-4; J: TRBJ1-2; D: -; CDR3: CASKVNQGYTF; DNA: TGTGCCAGCAAAGTGAATCAGGGCTACACCTTC
length: 15; size: -; V: TRBV7-2; J: TRBJ2-3; D: TRBD2; CDR3: CASSSPGGGENTQYF; DNA: TGTGCCAGCAGCTCCCCGGGGGGGGGCGAAAATACGCAGTATTTT
length: 16; size: -; V: TRBV7-6; J: TRBJ2-1; D: TRBD2; CDR3: CASSSVFGGGTNEQFF; DNA: TGTGCCAGCAGCTCCGTGTTTGGGGGGGGTACCAATGAGCAGTTCTTC
length: 14; size: -; V: TRBV19; J: TRBJ1-3; D: -; CDR3: CASSRGKAGNTIYF; DNA: TGTGCCAGTAGCCGGGGGAAAGCTGGAAACACCATATATTTT
length: 14; size: -; V: TRBV2; J: TRBJ2-1; D: -; CDR3: CASSHAGRVNEQFF; DNA: TGTGCCAGCAGCCACGCTGGGCGCGTCAATGAGCAGTTCTTC
length: 15; size: -; V: TRBV6-2/TRBV6-3; J: TRBJ2-3; D: TRBD1; CDR3: CASSYGTGFTDTQYF; DNA: TGTGCCAGCAGTTACGGGACAGGCTTCACAGATACGCAGTATTTT
length: 14; size: -; V: TRBV5-1; J: TRBJ2-1; D: TRBD2; CDR3: CASKISGAGDEQFF; DNA: TGCGCCAGCAAAATCAGTGGAGCGGGAGATGAGCAGTTCTTC
length: 15; size: -; V: TRBV19; J: TRBJ1-5; D: -; CDR3: CASSIPAGNGQPQHF; DNA: TGTGCCAGTAGTATACCTGCGGGGAATGGTCAGCCCCAGCATTTT
length: 13; size: -; V: TRBV28; J: TRBJ2-2; D: -; CDR3: CASRRSPLGELFF; DNA: TGTGCCAGCAGACGAAGCCCGCTCGGGGAGCTGTTTTTT
length: 15; size: -; V: TRBV19; J: TRBJ2-1; D: -; CDR3: CASMPWGRSYNEQFF; DNA: TGTGCCAGTATGCCGTGGGGCCGGTCCTACAATGAGCAGTTCTTC
length: 15; size: -; V: TRBV4-1; J: TRBJ2-1; D: -; CDR3: CASSQLGAGVNEQFF; DNA: TGCGCCAGCAGCCAGTTGGGGGCGGGAGTCAATGAGCAGTTCTTC
length: 14; size: -; V: TRBV28; J: TRBJ1-2; D: -; CDR3: CASIERGTNYGYTF; DNA: TGTGCCAGCATTGAGCGGGGCACTAACTATGGCTACACCTTC
length: 13; size: -; V: TRBV18; J: TRBJ1-1; D: -; CDR3: CASSRVQNTEAFF; DNA: TGTGCCAGCTCACGAGTCCAGAACACTGAAGCTTTCTTT
length: 14; size: -; V: TRBV6-5; J: TRBJ2-1; D: TRBD2; CDR3: CASRNPGLAGRPFF; DNA: TGTGCCAGCAGGAATCCGGGACTAGCGGGGCGACCGTTCTTC
length: 14; size: -; V: TRBV6-4; J: TRBJ1-2; D: -; CDR3: CASSDPAGYYGYTF; DNA: TGTGCCAGCAGTGACCCTGCGGGGTACTATGGCTACACCTTC
length: 14; size: -; V: TRBV7-9; J: TRBJ2-1; D: -; CDR3: CASSSRSEVNEQFF; DNA: TGTGCCAGCAGCTCACGATCTGAGGTCAATGAGCAGTTCTTC
length: 15; size: once; V: TRBV5-4; J: TRBJ1-2; D: -; CDR3: CASSPEIGEYYGYTF; DNA: TGTGCCAGCAGCCCTGAAATCGGGGAATACTATGGCTACACCTTC
length: 16; size: once; V: TRBV3-1/TRBV3-2; J: TRBJ2-7; D: -; CDR3: CASSQDPGYGNYEQYF; DNA: TGTGCCAGCAGCCAAGACCCGGGGTATGGCAACTACGAGCAGTACTTC
length: 11; size: -; V: TRBV12-3/TRBV12-4; J: TRBJ2-3; D: -; CDR3: CASSPADTQYF; DNA: TGTGCCAGCAGCCCGGCAGATACGCAGTATTTT
length: 16; size: -; V: TRBV3-1/TRBV3-2; J: TRBJ2-5; D: -; CDR3: CASSPELRGSVETQYF; DNA: TGTGCCAGCAGCCCGGAGCTGCGCGGTAGTGTCGAGACCCAGTACTTC
length: 16; size: -; V: TRBV19; J: TRBJ2-1; D: TRBD2; CDR3: CASSATGTSGSSEQFF; DNA: TGTGCCAGTAGTGCCACCGGGACTAGCGGGAGTTCTGAGCAGTTCTTC
length: 16; size: -; V: TRBV9; J: TRBJ2-7; D: TRBD2; CDR3: CASARWDGTSGGEQYF; DNA: TGTGCCAGCGCGAGATGGGACGGGACTAGCGGGGGCGAGCAGTACTTC
length: 15; size: -; V: TRBV5-4; J: TRBJ1-4; D: TRBD1; CDR3: CASRGDSAANEKLFF; DNA: TGTGCCAGCAGAGGGGACAGTGCGGCTAATGAAAAACTGTTTTTT
length: 13; size: -; V: TRBV19; J: TRBJ1-4; D: TRBD1; CDR3: CASRKDRGEKLFF; DNA: TGTGCCAGTAGAAAAGACAGGGGTGAAAAACTGTTTTTT
length: 16; size: -; V: TRBV27; J: TRBJ2-1; D: TRBD2; CDR3: CASKLAGEAAYNEQFF; DNA: TGTGCCAGCAAATTAGCGGGAGAAGCGGCCTACAATGAGCAGTTCTTC
length: 12; size: -; V: TRBV6-1; J: TRBJ2-7; D: -; CDR3: CASSESSYEQYF; DNA: TGTGCCAGCAGTGAGAGTAGCTACGAGCAGTACTTC
length: 16; size: many; V: TRBV7-6; J: TRBJ2-7; D: -; CDR3: CASSLLQGPSSYEQYF; DNA: TGTGCCAGCAGCTTACTCCAGGGCCCGAGCTCCTACGAGCAGTACTTC
length: 14; size: -; V: TRBV7-3; J: TRBJ2-3; D: TRBD2; CDR3: CASSYGGLTDTQYF; DNA: TGTGCCAGCAGCTACGGGGGGTTGACAGATACGCAGTATTTT
length: 13; size: once; V: TRBV20-1; J: TRBJ2-1; D: -; CDR3: CSASSFGGNEQFF; DNA: TGCAGTGCTAGTTCTTTCGGCGGGAATGAGCAGTTCTTC
length: 13; size: -; V: TRBV6-4; J: TRBJ1-1; D: TRBD1; CDR3: CASSRGGTSEAFF; DNA: TGTGCCAGCAGTAGAGGGGGCACCAGTGAAGCTTTCTTT
length: 17; size: once; V: TRBV5-5; J: TRBJ1-5; D: TRBD1; CDR3: CASSLTGGAVGNQPQHF; DNA: TGTGCCAGCAGCTTGACAGGGGGCGCAGTCGGCAATCAGCCCCAGCATTTT
length: 14; size: -; V: TRBV7-3; J: TRBJ2-5; D: -; CDR3: CASSFGGSKETQYF; DNA: TGTGCCAGCAGCTTCGGCGGCAGTAAAGAGACCCAGTACTTC
length: 14; size: -; V: TRBV27; J: TRBJ1-2; D: -; CDR3: CASSSYTSRHGHTF; DNA: TGTGCCAGCAGTTCTTACACCTCTAGGCATGGCCACACCTTC
length: 14; size: -; V: TRBV5-1; J: TRBJ1-6; D: -; CDR3: CASSEWTDNSPLHF; DNA: TGCGCCAGCAGCGAGTGGACTGATAATTCACCCCTCCACTTT
length: 14; size: -; V: TRBV19; J: TRBJ2-5; D: TRBD2; CDR3: CASSIVLAAETQYF; DNA: TGTGCCAGTAGTATAGTACTAGCGGCAGAGACCCAGTACTTC